A single sample gave rise to the 32 T cell receptor beta chains below, sequenced in a study of blood T cell repertoires in COVID-19. Measured with immunoSEQ multiplex PCR; TCRdb has only the in-frame clones, and not every one. This table holds about 14,000 clones, 73% found once. Sequenced material: peripheral blood. These receptors were obtained from a boy between 2 and 10 years old with active or convalescent COVID-19.

This chain connects TRBV28 to TRBJ1-2, with 7 bases fitting TRBD1. The CDR3 runs to 15 residues. V was pared by 6 bases and J by 0 bases, with 7 bases of the junction left unmatched. From germline, CDR1 is MDHEN and CDR2 SYDVKM. The CDR3 protein is CASRGRDSTNYGYTF. CDR3 bases: TGTGCCAGCAGGGGGCGGGACAGCACTAACTATGGCTACACCTTC.

The chain has TRBV28 and TRBJ2-7; D may be TRBD1 (6 bases). Germline loops: CDR1 MDHEN, CDR2 SYDVKM. The CDR3 has 12 amino acids. V was shortened by 5 bases and J by 7 bases, with 12 bases between the two germline ends. The chain's CDR3 is CASSRTALEQYF. The DNA for the CDR3 is TGTGCCAGCAGTCGGACAGCCCTAGAGCAGTACTTC.

The V gene is TRBV5-4, the J gene TRBJ2-3, with 8 bases fitting TRBD2. This CDR3 is 15 amino acids long. Germline V CDR1 and CDR2: SGHNT, YYREEE (reference sequence). The trim removed 2 bases at V and 4 bases at J, leaving 6 bases unmatched. CDR3 region: CASSFFGGVPDTQYF. CDR3 in DNA: TGTGCCAGCAGCTTCTTCGGGGGGGTACCAGATACGCAGTATTTT. The full variable domain, with the rest looked up from reference TRBV5-4 and TRBJ2-3, is ETGVTQSPTHLIKTRGQQVTLRCSSQSGHNTVSWYQQALGQGPQFIFQYYREEENGRGNFPPRFSGLQFPNYSSELNVNALELDDSALYLCASSFFGGVPDTQYFGPGTRLTVL.

This chain uses TRBV15 with TRBJ2-2, with TRBD1 as a possible D gene (5 bases). Germline V gene lookup returns CDR1 LNHNV and CDR2 YYDKDF (reference sequence). The V end was cut by 0 bases, the J end by 4 bases, with 6 bases between. This CDR3 has 14 amino acids. The DNA for the CDR3 is TGTGCCACCAGCAGAGAAAGGGGCACCGGGGAGCTGTTTTTT. Protein product: CATSRERGTGELFF.

In its sample, this clone was seen a few times. The chain carries TRBV6-5 and TRBJ1-2; 7 bases map to TRBD1. The CDR3 is 15 amino acids. Germline trimming cut 6 bases from V and 0 bases from J; bases unmatched to any gene: 7. Germline lookup yields CDR1 MNHEY and CDR2 SVGAGI. CDR3 sequence: CASSGRGETNYGYTF. The CDR3 bases are TGTGCCAGCAGCGGCAGGGGGGAGACTAACTATGGCTACACCTTC.

The V and J genes are TRBV14 and TRBJ2-3, with D perhaps matching TRBD1 (5 bases). V lost 0 bases, J lost 7 bases, and 11 bases lay in between. CDR3 length: 14 residues. CDR1 is SGHDN and CDR2 is FVKESK in the germline V gene. The CDR3 loop is CASSQESRVHTQYF. CDR3 nucleotides: TGTGCCAGCAGCCAAGAAAGCAGGGTACATACGCAGTATTTT. Drawing the rest from reference TRBV14 and TRBJ2-3, the complete variable domain is EAGVTQFPSHSVIEKGQTVTLRCDPISGHDNLYWYRRVMGKEIKFLLHFVKESKQDESGMPNNRFLAERTGGTYSTLKVQPAELEDSGVYFCASSQESRVHTQYFGPGTRLTVL.

The chain carries TRBV28 and TRBJ2-5; the match to TRBD1 covers 7 bases. This CDR3 has 13 residues. V was pared by 6 bases and J by 1 base, with 2 bases of the junction left unmatched. Per germline, CDR1 MDHEN and CDR2 SYDVKM. CDR3 in DNA: TGTGCCAGCAGAGACAGGGCCCAAGAGACCCAGTACTTC. It encodes CASRDRAQETQYF.

The chain has TRBV7-2 and TRBJ1-2; D perhaps matches TRBD1 (6 bases). Trimming shortened V by 5 bases and J by 1 base, and 11 bases separated the two germline ends. The CDR3 runs 14 residues. CDR1 is SGHTA, CDR2 FQGNSA, per germline. The CDR3: CASSGGRGNYGYTF. The DNA for the CDR3 is TGTGCCAGCAGCGGGGGCAGGGGTAACTATGGCTACACCTTC.

The chain employs TRBV5-1 and TRBJ1-2; D might be TRBD1 (5 bases). CDR1 is SGHRS and CDR2 is YFSETQ in the germline V gene. With 3 bases removed from V and 4 bases from J, the gap between germline ends came to 19 bases. The CDR3 is 16 residues long. DNA for the CDR3: TGCGCCAGCAGCTCCTGGTGGTCGGTAGGGGTCTATGGCTACACCTTC. This gives the protein CASSSWWSVGVYGYTF.

This clone was seen more than once but under ten times. The V call is TRBV28, the J call TRBJ1-1, with D possibly TRBD1 on 5 matching bases. V gave up 6 bases and J gave up 8 bases, with 19 bases separating them. This CDR3 has 14 residues. Germline V lookup: CDR1 MDHEN, CDR2 SYDVKM. As DNA, the CDR3 is TGTGCCAGCAGGCCCGGGTCGACAGTCCCCGAAGCTTTCTTT. Its translation is CASRPGSTVPEAFF.

This clone counts as medium-sized. The genes are TRBV19 and TRBJ2-1; 7 nucleotides match TRBD2. The junction had 6 bases not matched to a gene; V was cut back by 3 bases and J by 7 bases. Germline CDR1 and CDR2: LNHDA and SQIVND (reference sequence). The CDR3 has 14 residues. Here the CDR3 reads CASSIVGLRNEQFF. CDR3 nucleotide sequence: TGTGCCAGTAGTATTGTGGGACTAAGAAATGAGCAGTTCTTC.

The chain links TRBV6-2 or TRBV6-3 to TRBJ2-3; D gene ambiguous. The CDR3 spans 12 residues. Germline CDR1 and CDR2: MNHEY and SVGEGT. V was clipped by 5 bases and J by 5 bases, with 8 bases between them. The CDR3 here is CASSPTEDTQYF. CDR3 coding DNA: TGTGCCAGCAGTCCCACTGAAGATACGCAGTATTTT.

This clone was recorded a few times. This rearrangement joins TRBV6-2 or TRBV6-3 to TRBJ1-1; perhaps TRBD1 as D (5 bases). Germline V lookup: CDR1 MNHEY, CDR2 SVGEGT. The V and J ends lost 2 bases and 6 bases respectively, with 16 bases between them. The CDR3 runs 15 residues. CDR3 amino acids: CASSYPLPGLAEAFF. The CDR3 DNA follows: TGTGCCAGCAGTTACCCACTCCCAGGGTTAGCTGAAGCTTTCTTT.

This chain links TRBV6-5 with TRBJ2-1, with 10 positions matching TRBD2. The CDR3 extends over 14 amino acids. Trimming at V came to 5 bases and at J to 8 bases, leaving 6 bases not matched to a gene. Germline CDR1 is MNHEY and CDR2 is SVGAGI. DNA of the CDR3: TGTGCCAGCAGTAAAAGGACTAGCGGTGATGAGCAGTTCTTC. The encoded protein is CASSKRTSGDEQFF.

V gene TRBV7-9 combines with J gene TRBJ2-7; D perhaps matches TRBD2 (6 bases). CDR3 length: 13 residues. Germline CDR1 reads SEHNR; CDR2 reads FQNEAQ (reference sequence). Trimming took off 5 bases at V and 7 bases at J, with 15 bases between the two ends. Here the CDR3 DNA reads TGTGCCAGCAGCAGAATTGGAGGGCGTGAGCAGTACTTC. It is translated as CASSRIGGREQYF.

By share, this clone ranks as medium-sized. The chain combines TRBV7-8 with TRBJ1-6; 9 bases agree with TRBD1. The CDR3 consists of 18 residues. Unmatched junction bases numbered 13, after V lost 6 bases and J lost 4 bases. The germline V gene has CDR1 SGHVS and CDR2 FQNEAQ. The CDR3 here is CASRLHRQGGMYNSPLHF. The CDR3 DNA follows: TGTGCCAGCAGGCTCCACCGACAGGGGGGGATGTATAATTCACCCCTCCACTTT.

This clone showed up just a few times. The CDR3 DNA reads as TGTGCCTGGCGAAATAGACTAGCGGGAGGGAATGGGGCCAACGTCCTGACTTTC. Its translation: CAWRNRLAGGNGANVLTF. The rearrangement links TRBV30 to TRBJ2-6; 14 nucleotides line up with TRBD2. J was trimmed by 3 bases and V by 5 bases; bases with no gene match: 9. This CDR3 comprises 18 residues. Per the germline V gene, CDR1 is GTSNPN and CDR2 is SVGIG (reference sequence).

CDR3 coding DNA: TGTGCCAGTAGTAGATATACTAGCGGGGTAGGGGCCCAGTACTTC. Translated: CASSRYTSGVGAQYF. V usage is TRBV19 and J usage is TRBJ2-5; 10 bases are shared with TRBD2. V lost 4 bases to trimming and J lost 9 bases; unmatched junction nucleotides: 11. Germline CDR1 is LNHDA and CDR2 is SQIVND (reference sequence). This CDR3 has 15 amino acids.

The chain employs TRBV4-1 and TRBJ1-4, with a possible D match to TRBD1 (6 bases). CDR1 MGHRA and CDR2 YSYEKL come from the germline V gene. The CDR3 runs 18 residues. V dropped 4 bases and J dropped 2 bases, with 20 bases sitting between them. This CDR3 is CASSPRSQGPVTNEKLFF. In DNA form, the CDR3 reads TGCGCCAGCAGCCCTAGGTCGCAGGGGCCAGTGACTAATGAAAAACTGTTTTTT.

The genes are TRBV4-1 and TRBJ2-7; maybe TRBD2 (6 bases). This CDR3 is 15 amino acids long. Trimming removed 5 bases at V and 0 bases at J, with 14 bases between. CDR1 is MGHRA, CDR2 YSYEKL, per germline. CDR3 nucleotide sequence: TGCGCCAGCAGCTACACCCACGGGAGCTCCTACGAGCAGTACTTC. Protein product: CASSYTHGSSYEQYF.

This chain connects TRBV10-3 to TRBJ2-7, with 7 positions matching TRBD2. Germline trimming cut 2 bases from V and 4 bases from J; bases unmatched to any gene: 5. This CDR3 comprises 14 residues. The germline V gene has CDR1 ENHRY and CDR2 SYGVKD. In DNA form, the CDR3 reads TGTGCCATCAGTGAGGGCGGGAGTAGGTACGAGCAGTACTTC. Its translation: CAISEGGSRYEQYF.

In its sample, this clone was seen a few times. J is TRBJ2-1 and V is TRBV28, with D maybe TRBD1 (5 bases). This CDR3 region has 14 residues. Germline lookup yields CDR1 MDHEN and CDR2 SYDVKM. V shed 6 bases and J shed 6 bases, with 15 bases lying between them. CDR3 amino acids: CASRLTGQGNEQFF. In DNA form, the CDR3 reads TGTGCCAGCAGATTAACTGGTCAGGGCAATGAGCAGTTCTTC.

This chain connects TRBV6-5 to TRBJ2-5; 9 positions match TRBD1. This CDR3 has 15 amino acids. The germline V gene encodes CDR1 MNHEY and CDR2 SVGAGI. V lost 5 bases, J lost 6 bases, and 10 bases stayed unmatched. The CDR3: CASSPPTGGGKTQYF. The CDR3 nucleotides are TGTGCCAGCAGTCCACCTACAGGGGGCGGGAAGACCCAGTACTTC.

V and J are TRBV25-1 and TRBJ1-1; a weak D match, TRBD1 (6 bases). The CDR3 is 14 amino acids. Trimming left V 6 bases short and J 6 bases short, with 17 bases between. Germline loops: CDR1 MGHDK, CDR2 SYGVNS. In DNA form, the CDR3 reads TGTGCCAGCAGGGGGGAAGGGGGAGGGGCTGAAGCTTTCTTT. Encoded protein: CASRGEGGGAEAFF.

The rearrangement joins TRBV7-8 to TRBJ2-3; D possibly corresponds to TRBD2 (6 bases). CDR3 size: 15 residues. Trimming pared 5 bases from V and 6 bases from J, leaving 18 bases between. Germline lookup yields CDR1 SGHVS and CDR2 FQNEAQ. CDR3 sequence: CASSLRGLFMDTQYF. As DNA, the CDR3 is TGTGCCAGCAGCCTTAGGGGACTCTTCATGGATACGCAGTATTTT.

This clone came up once. The chain carries TRBV7-2 and TRBJ2-1, with D hard to call. There are 13 residues in the CDR3. In germline, CDR1 is SGHTA, CDR2 FQGNSA. Trimming took 5 bases from V and 1 from J, leaving 6 bases between them. The CDR3 loop reads CASSPSSYNEQFF. The DNA of the CDR3 is TGTGCCAGCAGCCCGTCTTCCTACAATGAGCAGTTCTTC.

The chain carries TRBV10-3 and TRBJ2-3, with 10 bases lining up with TRBD1. V lost 10 bases, J lost 4 bases, and 5 bases stayed unmatched. Germline values: CDR1 ENHRY, CDR2 SYGVKD. The CDR3 has 13 residues. The CDR3 nucleotides are TGTGCCACGGGACAGGGGATAGCAGATACGCAGTATTTT. Translation: CATGQGIADTQYF.

The chain joins TRBV7-6 to TRBJ1-2; 8 bases match TRBD1. The CDR3 is made up of 14 amino acids. The V and J ends lost 1 base and 8 bases, in that order; junction bases with no gene match: 6. CDR1 is SGHVS, CDR2 FNYEAQ, per germline. The CDR3 here is CASSLDDRGIGYTF. Here the CDR3 DNA reads TGTGCCAGCAGCTTAGATGACAGGGGAATCGGCTACACCTTC.

The chain employs TRBV21-1 and TRBJ2-1; the table's D call of TRBD2 was not tested on the DNA. TRBV21-1 is flagged as a pseudogene. The CDR3 sequence is 15 residues long. CDR3: CASRRTSGGGNEQFF. DNA of the CDR3: TGTGCCAGCCGCCGGACTAGCGGAGGGGGCAATGAGCAGTTCTTC.

The chain joins TRBV25-1 to TRBJ1-6, with D hard to call. Germline lookup yields CDR1 MGHDK and CDR2 SYGVNS. Between the trimmed V and J ends, which lost 10 bases and 5 bases, there was a span of 18 bases. The CDR3 consists of 15 residues. This CDR3 is CANSPGIPDNSPLHF. In DNA form, the CDR3 reads TGTGCCAATTCGCCGGGGATCCCAGATAATTCACCCCTCCACTTT.

The chain has TRBV3-1 (or the pseudogene TRBV3-2) and TRBJ2-1; 7 bases align to TRBD1. V lost 6 bases, J lost 15 bases, and 8 bases stayed unmatched. This CDR3 has 11 amino acids. Germline CDR1 is LGHDT and CDR2 is YNNKEL (reference sequence). The CDR3 loop reads CASSRQGVWFF. The CDR3 DNA sequence: TGTGCCAGCAGTCGGCAGGGGGTATGGTTCTTC.

V is TRBV9 and J is TRBJ1-5, with 9 bases identical to TRBD1. This CDR3 region has 14 residues. Germline loops: CDR1 SGDLS, CDR2 YYNGEE. Losses at the gene ends were 5 bases for V and 5 bases for J; bases not matched to a gene: 5. CDR3 nucleotides: TGTGCCAGCAGTGGGACAGGGATTGATCAGCCCCAGCATTTT. Encoded protein: CASSGTGIDQPQHF.